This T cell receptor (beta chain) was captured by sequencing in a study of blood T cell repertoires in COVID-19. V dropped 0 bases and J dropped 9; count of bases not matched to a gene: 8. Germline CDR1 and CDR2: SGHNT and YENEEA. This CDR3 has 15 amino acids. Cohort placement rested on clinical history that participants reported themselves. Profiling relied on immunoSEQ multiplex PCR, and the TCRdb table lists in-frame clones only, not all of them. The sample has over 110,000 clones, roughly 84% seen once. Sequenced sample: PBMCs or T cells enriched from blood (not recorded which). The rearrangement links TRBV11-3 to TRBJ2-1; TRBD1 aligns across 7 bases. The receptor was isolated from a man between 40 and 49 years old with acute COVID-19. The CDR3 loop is CASSLERGRSAEQFF. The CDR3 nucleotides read TGTGCCAGCAGCTTAGAGAGGGGGCGCTCGGCTGAGCAGTTCTTC.